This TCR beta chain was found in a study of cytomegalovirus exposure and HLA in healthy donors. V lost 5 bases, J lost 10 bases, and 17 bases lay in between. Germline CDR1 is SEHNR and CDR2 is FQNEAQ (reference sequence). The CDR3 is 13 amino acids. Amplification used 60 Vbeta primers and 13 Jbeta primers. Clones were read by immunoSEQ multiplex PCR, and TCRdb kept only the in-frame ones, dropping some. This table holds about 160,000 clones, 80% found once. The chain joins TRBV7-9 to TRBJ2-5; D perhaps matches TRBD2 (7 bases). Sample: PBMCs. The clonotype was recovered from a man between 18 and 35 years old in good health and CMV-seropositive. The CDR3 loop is CASSHGGRGVQYF. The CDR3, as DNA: TGTGCCAGCAGCCACGGAGGGAGGGGGGTCCAGTACTTC.